A selection of T cell receptor beta chains follows, all from one sample in a study of naive and memory T cell subsets. Each CDR3 protein gets one entry after TCRdb re-called the UMI-ligation and nested PCR reads with MiXCR. The data show roughly 91,000 distinct CDR3 sequences, about an eighth seen once. The specimen sequenced was central memory CD4+ T cells from blood. Every receptor here comes from a human donor in good health. CDR3s include the opening cysteine and the closing phenylalanine or tryptophan. Fields, in order: J gene, V gene, CDR3 protein.

>TRBJ2-7|TRBV20-1
CSATTSVAATYEQYF
>TRBJ1-5|TRBV2
CASRGQYNQPQHF
>TRBJ1-2|TRBV11-2
CASSGAGTGIEGYTF
>TRBJ1-5|TRBV28
CASSSGGHQPQHF
>TRBJ2-6|TRBV12-3/TRBV12-4
CASSLGTEAGANVLTF
>TRBJ1-5|TRBV20-1
CSARYRDDNQPQHF
>TRBJ2-1|TRBV9
CASSIEILRNEQFF
>TRBJ2-2|TRBV7-9
CASSLVAWNTPNTGELFF
>TRBJ1-1|TRBV14
CASSQDRVYRHTEAFF
>TRBJ2-3|TRBV10-2
CASRRSTDTQYF
>TRBJ1-1|TRBV20-1
CRGAGAEYTEAFF
>TRBJ1-6|TRBV7-3
CASRLQDNSPLHF
>TRBJ1-5|TRBV28
CASSPESMRPQHF
>TRBJ1-5|TRBV12-3/TRBV12-4
CASSQQGGGQPQHF
>TRBJ2-2|TRBV7-2
CASSFPNTGELFF
>TRBJ1-1|TRBV29-1
CSVQTGSTEAFF
>TRBJ2-3|TRBV25-1
CASSEVRGFGTDTQYF
>TRBJ1-5|TRBV4-2
CASSTGGAGNQPQHF
>TRBJ2-2|TRBV11-2
CASSLGANTGELFF
>TRBJ2-1|TRBV20-1
CSARDPSGLYNEQFF
>TRBJ2-3|TRBV21-1
CASSKSGTRWTDTQYF
>TRBJ2-1|TRBV5-4
CASSRTLGGNEQFF
>TRBJ2-1|TRBV6-5
CASSYLGLAGANEQFF
>TRBJ2-1|TRBV11-3
CASSLGATSANEQFF
>TRBJ1-4|TRBV9
CASSVRGGGGEKLFF
>TRBJ2-7|TRBV3-1
CASSQRTGFGEQYF
>TRBJ1-5|TRBV7-2
CASSRVLVGDQPQHF
>TRBJ1-5|TRBV7-2
CASSLLGFNQPQHF
>TRBJ1-1|TRBV27
CASSPGTGRRTEAFF
>TRBJ2-1|TRBV2
CASSTEGHEQFF
>TRBJ2-1|TRBV6-1
CASRPGLPYNEQFF
>TRBJ1-1|TRBV2
CASSDETRTEAFF
>TRBJ1-2|TRBV9
CASRGALTGKGYGYTF
>TRBJ2-2|TRBV6-2/TRBV6-3
CASSYSRREGTGELFF
>TRBJ1-5|TRBV14
CASSQNPTRDRGPCMPLHQPQHF
>TRBJ1-3|TRBV6-6
CASSYGDTIYF
>TRBJ2-1|TRBV12-3/TRBV12-4
CASSLWGSSYNEQFF
>TRBJ2-1|TRBV10-2
CASSGWTSDSEQFF
>TRBJ2-3|TRBV4-1
CASTRGPYGSTDTQYF
>TRBJ2-5|TRBV5-1
CASSLYAYQETQYF
>TRBJ2-5|TRBV11-3
CASSKGPIGGMETQYF
>TRBJ1-5|TRBV7-2
CASSLFTDRGQPQHF
>TRBJ1-2|TRBV3-1
CASSQDSRVGYTF
>TRBJ2-4|TRBV5-1
CASSLVSGPAKNIQYF
>TRBJ1-1|TRBV6-6
CASRTTDSYTEAFF
>TRBJ2-3|TRBV29-1
CSSQGSVSSDTQYF
>TRBJ1-2|TRBV7-2
CASSQTRGGGYTF
>TRBJ1-5|TRBV19
CASTPLQGNSQPQHF
>TRBJ2-1|TRBV27
CASSLRGELAPLVVYNEQFF
>TRBJ2-6|TRBV7-9
CASSSPGRHDSSGANVLTF